This T cell receptor beta chain was retrieved from a study of blood T cells in healthy people across ages. At the level of the study: Template-switching capture recovered about one barcoded beta molecule per two T cells. Study-wide points: While age rose, TCR beta diversity per million T cells dropped in a roughly linear way. There were more naive CD4+ cells and higher diversity in long-lived donors than in aged donors.

Collection of 8.5 to 10 milliliters of peripheral blood was performed for each donor. Regarding this clonotype: The antigen remains unidentified.

A J-beta primer mix and a sample-barcoded 5' primer were used in a second PCR of about 7 to 12 cycles. TCRdb itself ran the 5' RACE reads through MiXCR, one entry per CDR3 protein. This sample has hundreds of thousands of distinct CDR3 sequences; roughly 40% occur once, and the top ten carry 13%. Germline V gene data show CDR1 as MNHEY and CDR2 as SVGEGT. CDR3 size: 15 residues. Trimming shortened V by 2 bases and J by 2 bases, and 11 bases separated the two germline ends. Sequences were obtained from blood. This clonotype was obtained from a man between 18 and 35 years old in good health. The gene calls are TRBV6-2 or TRBV6-3 and TRBJ2-3, with D perhaps matching TRBD1 (6 bases). The CDR3 spells CASSYGGPVTDTQYF. The CDR3 DNA sequence: TGTGCCAGCAGTTACGGGGGCCCAGTCACAGATACGCAGTATTTT.